Here is one TCR beta chain with its context. The germline V gene has CDR1 SGHTA and CDR2 FQGNSA. Trimming took 5 bases from V and 0 from J, leaving 17 bases between them. The CDR3 has 17 residues. The sample belongs to a study of T cell changes during pregnancy in multiple sclerosis. Libraries were prepared by immunoSEQ multiplex PCR; TCRdb keeps only in-frame clonotypes and omits some of them. The repertoire holds roughly 40,000 clones, with 80% to 95% as singletons. The clonotype originates from a female donor with multiple sclerosis, enrolled in a pregnancy study. The starting material was CD4+ T cells from peripheral blood mononuclear cells, obtained in the first trimester of pregnancy. The chain carries TRBV7-2 and TRBJ2-1, with D perhaps TRBD2 (6 bases). In DNA, the CDR3 is TGTGCCAGCAGCCTAACCTCCTCCGGGAGCTCCTACAATGAGCAGTTCTTC. Amino acids: CASSLTSSGSSYNEQFF.